The 7 T cell receptor beta chains below come from one sample, sequenced in a study of memory CD4+ T cells and cytomegalovirus serostatus. Single viable CD3+CD4+CD8-CD45RO+ cells were sorted as the memory CD4+ T cells. Profiled with immunoSEQ multiplex PCR; TCRdb holds only in-frame clones, not every one. This table has tens of thousands of clones, approximately 80% appearing once. The specimen sequenced was memory CD4+ T cells from blood. The origin of the receptors is an adult in good health and CMV-seronegative.

The chain links TRBV6-5 to TRBJ2-5; D is ambiguous. Trimming stripped 8 bases from V and 4 bases from J, with 8 bases between. Germline V gene data show CDR1 as MNHEY and CDR2 as SVGAGI. This CDR3 region has 11 residues. Here the CDR3 reads CASALPETQYF. CDR3 coding DNA: TGTGCCAGCGCTCTGCCAGAGACCCAGTACTTC.

The genes are TRBV7-9 and TRBJ1-1; TRBD1 might be the D (5 bases). CDR1 and CDR2 from the germline V gene are SEHNR and FQNEAQ (reference sequence). Trimming removed 9 bases at V and 1 base at J, with 12 bases between. This CDR3 is built from 13 residues. This CDR3 is CASRSDRNTEAFF. CDR3 nucleotide sequence: TGTGCCAGTAGAAGCGACAGGAACACTGAAGCTTTCTTT.

A few counts support this clone. The chain is built from TRBV5-1 and TRBJ2-1, with 14 bases identical to TRBD2. This CDR3 spans 17 amino acids. V lost 6 bases and J lost 9; bases outside the gene matches: 14. Germline CDR1 is SGHRS and CDR2 is YFSETQ. The CDR3 DNA sequence: TGCGCCAGCATCTCCGGGACTAGCGGGAGAGGGAGCGGTGAGCAGTTCTTC. Amino acids: CASISGTSGRGSGEQFF.

V gene TRBV2 combines with J gene TRBJ2-5; 9 bases fit TRBD2. From germline, CDR1 is SNHLY and CDR2 FYNNEI. This CDR3 has 14 residues. Germline trimming cut 7 bases from V and 7 bases from J; bases unmatched to any gene: 10. CDR3 sequence reads: CASTQTSGTRTQYF. Written as DNA, the CDR3 is TGTGCCAGCACCCAGACTAGCGGCACGCGGACCCAGTACTTC.

This clone was counted between two and nine times. Lacking the conserved final phenylalanine or tryptophan, this CDR3 likely reflects a read error. It is unclear where the CDR3 begins or ends on the DNA, so no DNA is shown, and the CDR3 is as TCRdb lists it. This chain links TRBV6-1 with TRBJ1-2. Germline V gene sequence: CDR1 MNHNS, CDR2 SASEGT. The CDR3 spans 11 amino acids, including both terminal residues. CDR3 amino acids: CASSEALGPEV.

The chain combines TRBV11-3 with TRBJ2-1; 7 bases are shared with TRBD2. The CDR3 sequence is 13 residues long. The ends lost 3 bases at V and 8 bases at J; junction bases unmatched: 4. In germline, CDR1 is SGHNT, CDR2 YENEEA. The CDR3 DNA is TGTGCCAGCAGCTTTGGGGGAGGGGATGAGCAGTTCTTC. The encoded protein is CASSFGGGDEQFF. The whole variable domain, remainder taken from reference TRBV11-3 and TRBJ2-1, is EAGVVQSPRYKIIEKKQPVAFWCNPISGHNTLYWYLQNLGQGPELLIRYENEEAVDDSQLPKDRFSAERLKGVDSTLKIQPAELGDSAVYLCASSFGGGDEQFFGPGTRLTVL.

The rearrangement uses TRBV5-4 and TRBJ2-1, with unresolved D. The germline V gene has CDR1 SGHNT and CDR2 YYREEE (reference sequence). The CDR3 consists of 12 residues. The V end was cut by 1 base, the J end by 7 bases, with 6 bases between. In nucleotides, the CDR3 is TGTGCCAGCAGCTTGTCAAGGAATGAGCAGTTCTTC. Protein product: CASSLSRNEQFF. Full variable domain (missing parts from reference TRBV5-4 and TRBJ2-1): ETGVTQSPTHLIKTRGQQVTLRCSSQSGHNTVSWYQQALGQGPQFIFQYYREEENGRGNFPPRFSGLQFPNYSSELNVNALELDDSALYLCASSLSRNEQFFGPGTRLTVL.